One T cell receptor beta chain is described in this entry. Its antigen is unidentified. The data originate from a study of vaccination and CD4 T cells after COVID-19. Sequenced with the Oncomine TCR Beta short-read assay was DNA taken from cultured CD4+ T cells. MiXCR was run by TCRdb on the PCR reads, yielding one entry per CDR3 protein. Of 3,500 to 4,500 distinct CDR3 sequences in the sample, under 30% were seen once. Treatment described: 10-day PBMC culture with coronavirus spike peptide pools or control peptides (ViraFEST assay). During the years 2011-2018, before the COVID-19 pandemic, the unexposed donor's CD4+ T cells were collected. This sequence was found in a human donor in good health. Sequenced: CD4+ T cells from blood, cultured in vitro.

CDR3 loop: CSASVRGLTPGTAFF. As DNA, the CDR3 is TGCAGTGCTAGTGTCAGGGGGCTGACCCCTGGGACAGCTTTCTTT. This rearrangement joins TRBV20-1 to TRBJ1-1, with 8 bases fitting TRBD1. This CDR3 spans 15 amino acids. CDR1 is DFQATT and CDR2 is SNEGSKA in the germline V gene (reference sequence). Trimming at V came to 3 bases and at J to 10 bases, leaving 16 bases not matched to a gene.